This TCR beta chain is from a study of cytomegalovirus exposure and HLA in healthy donors. Study in general: From HLA-typed donors, an early data release held approximately 85 million unique TCRs.

The CDR3 extends over 13 amino acids. The germline CDR1 and CDR2 sequences are MNHEY and SVGAGI. With 4 bases removed from V and 15 bases from J, the gap between germline ends came to 19 bases. Notes on this clone: Its matching antigen is unknown.

The PCR had 60 Vbeta and 13 Jbeta primers. Generated by immunoSEQ multiplex PCR, the TCRdb table keeps only in-frame clones and is missing some. The table records under 110,000 clones, about 76% of them present only once. Study-wide results and caveats: Some highly shared sequence variants likely arose as a pipeline artifact. The study dropped some indistinguishable V segments, TRBV6-2 and TRBV6-3 among them. The study recorded 150 to 200 TCR beta chains that were cytomegalovirus-associated.

The sequencing input was PBMCs. This clonotype was sampled from a woman between 50 and 59 years old in good health and CMV-seropositive. V usage is TRBV6-5 and J usage is TRBJ2-1; D is possibly TRBD2 (6 bases). CDR3 bases: TGTGCCAGCAGTTCCCTCGAGGGCGGGGCGCGGTTCTTC. Its protein product is CASSSLEGGARFF.